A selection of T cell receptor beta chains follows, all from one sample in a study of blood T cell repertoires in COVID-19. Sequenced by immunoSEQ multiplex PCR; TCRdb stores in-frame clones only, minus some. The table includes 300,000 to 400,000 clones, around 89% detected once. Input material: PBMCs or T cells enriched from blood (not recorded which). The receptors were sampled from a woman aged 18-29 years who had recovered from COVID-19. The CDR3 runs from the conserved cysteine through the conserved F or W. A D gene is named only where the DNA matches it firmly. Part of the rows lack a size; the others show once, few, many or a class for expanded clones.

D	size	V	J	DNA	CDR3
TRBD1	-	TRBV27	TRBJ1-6	TGTGCCAGCAGTAGACAGGGGGCAGGATCACCCCTCCACTTT	CASSRQGAGSPLHF
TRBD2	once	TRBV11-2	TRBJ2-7	TGTGCCAGCAGGACTAGCACCACCTCCTACGAGCAGTACTTC	CASRTSTTSYEQYF
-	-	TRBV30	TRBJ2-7	TGTGCCTGGAGTCAACGGGGCTACGAGCAGTACTTC	CAWSQRGYEQYF
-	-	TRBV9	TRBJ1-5	TGTGCCAGCAGCGTAGGAGGGTATGATCAGCCCCAGCATTTT	CASSVGGYDQPQHF
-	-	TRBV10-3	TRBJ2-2	TGTGCCATCAAGAGGCCCAACAGGGGGGGCACCGGGGAGCTGTTTTTT	CAIKRPNRGGTGELFF
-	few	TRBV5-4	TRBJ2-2	TGTGCCAGCAGCTTGTCGGGAACCCCGACCGGGGAGCTGTTTTTT	CASSLSGTPTGELFF
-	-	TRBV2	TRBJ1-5	TGTGCCAGCGACGGGGGTCCCTATAGCAATCAGCCCCAGCATTTT	CASDGGPYSNQPQHF
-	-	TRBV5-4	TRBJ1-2	TGTGCCAGCAGCTTGGGAGGGAATGGCTATGGCTACACCTTC	CASSLGGNGYGYTF
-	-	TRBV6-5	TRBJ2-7	TGTGCCAGCAGGCTAGGGGCAGTTGGCGAGCAGTACTTC	CASRLGAVGEQYF
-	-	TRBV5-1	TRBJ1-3	TGCGCCAGCAGCCCTGGACAGTCCTCTGGAAACACCATATATTTT	CASSPGQSSGNTIYF
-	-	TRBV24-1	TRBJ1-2	TGTGCCACCAGTGAAACAGGGCGCTATGGCTACACCTTC	CATSETGRYGYTF
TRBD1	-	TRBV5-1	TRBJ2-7	TGCGCCAGCAGCTTAGGGACAGGGACCTACGAGCAGTACTTC	CASSLGTGTYEQYF
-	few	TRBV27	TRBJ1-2	TGTGCCAGCAGTTCCCGTTTGGACAGAGGCTATGGCTACACCTTC	CASSSRLDRGYGYTF
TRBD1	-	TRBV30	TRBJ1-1	TGTGCCTCTCAGGGGGTGAACACTGAAGCTTTCTTT	CASQGVNTEAFF
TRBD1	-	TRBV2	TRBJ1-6	TGTGCCAGTGGGGAGACAGGGGCGCATTCACCCCTCCACTTT	CASGETGAHSPLHF
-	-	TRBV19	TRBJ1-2	TGTGCCAGTACACAGGGAAACTATGGCTACACCTTC	CASTQGNYGYTF
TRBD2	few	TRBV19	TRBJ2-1	TGTGCCAGCCAGAGCGGGGGGGACTACAATGAGCAGTTCTTC	CASQSGGDYNEQFF
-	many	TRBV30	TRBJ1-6	TGTGCCTGGAGTAACGAGGGATCACCCCTCCACTTT	CAWSNEGSPLHF
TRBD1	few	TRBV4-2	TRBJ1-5	TGTGCCAGCAGCCAAGAACAGGGGAACAATCAGCCCCAGCATTTT	CASSQEQGNNQPQHF
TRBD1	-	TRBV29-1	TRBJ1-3	TGCAGCGTTGAAGGTGGACAGGGAGAGGTTAACACCATATATTTT	CSVEGGQGEVNTIYF
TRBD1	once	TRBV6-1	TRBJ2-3	TGTGCCAGCAGTGACGAGCAGAGGGGGCCAGATACGCAGTATTTT	CASSDEQRGPDTQYF
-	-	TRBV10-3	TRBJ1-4	TGTGCCATCAGTCCCCATGGCAGGAATGAAAAACTGTTTTTT	CAISPHGRNEKLFF
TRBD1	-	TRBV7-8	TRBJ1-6	TGTGCCAGCAGCCCCCGGGACAGGGGCTATAATTCACCCCTCCACTTT	CASSPRDRGYNSPLHF
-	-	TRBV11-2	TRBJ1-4	TGTGCCAGCAGCCTGACAGTTGCAACTAATGAAAAACTGTTTTTT	CASSLTVATNEKLFF
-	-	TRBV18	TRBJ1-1	TGTGCCAGCTCGGATCAGCGTACTGAAGCTTTCTTT	CASSDQRTEAFF
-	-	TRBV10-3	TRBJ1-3	TGTGCCATCAGAGAGCGAACAGGTTCTGGAAACACCATATATTTT	CAIRERTGSGNTIYF
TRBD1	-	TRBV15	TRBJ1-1	TGTGCCACCAGGGGGAGGACAGGAATGAACACTGAAGCTTTCTTT	CATRGRTGMNTEAFF
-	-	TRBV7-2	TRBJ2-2	TGTGCCAGCAGCTTAGGAGGGAGCCACACCGGGGAGCTGTTTTTT	CASSLGGSHTGELFF
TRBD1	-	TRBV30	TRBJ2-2	TGTGCCTACTCGGGACAGGGCACCGGGGAGCTGTTTTTT	CAYSGQGTGELFF
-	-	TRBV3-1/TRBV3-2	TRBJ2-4	TGTGCCAGCATGAACACAGCCAAAAACATTCAGTACTTC	CASMNTAKNIQYF
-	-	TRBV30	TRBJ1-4	TGTGCCTGGAGTCCAGGACGGGCGGGAGTGTTTTTT	CAWSPGRAGVFF
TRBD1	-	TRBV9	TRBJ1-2	TGTGCCAGACTTGGACAGGGGGAAGTTTCAGAGGACTATGGCTACACCTTC	CARLGQGEVSEDYGYTF
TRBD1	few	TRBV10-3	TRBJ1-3	TGTGCCATCAGGACAGGGGAAGGAAACACCATATATTTT	CAIRTGEGNTIYF
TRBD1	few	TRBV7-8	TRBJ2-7	TGTGCCAGCAGCTTTGGACAGGGCTACGAGCAGTACTTC	CASSFGQGYEQYF
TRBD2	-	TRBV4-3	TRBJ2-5	TGCGCCAGCAGCCGCGGACTAGGTCGGCAAGAGACCCAGTACTTC	CASSRGLGRQETQYF
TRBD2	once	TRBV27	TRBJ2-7	TGTGCCACTAGACGGGAGGCCTACGAGCAGTACTTC	CATRREAYEQYF
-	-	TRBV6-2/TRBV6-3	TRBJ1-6	TGTGCCAGCAGTTACTCAGGGGCCTTGTATAATTCACCCCTCCACTTT	CASSYSGALYNSPLHF
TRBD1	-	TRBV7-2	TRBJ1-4	TGTGCCAGCAGCACCGGGACAGTTGGAAAACTGTTTTTT	CASSTGTVGKLFF
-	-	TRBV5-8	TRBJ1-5	TGTGCCAGCAGCTTGTCGGGGGTCGGTCGTCAGCCCCAGCATTTT	CASSLSGVGRQPQHF
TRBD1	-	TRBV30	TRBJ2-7	TGTGCCTGGAGTACAGGGGATATGGAGTACTTC	CAWSTGDMEYF
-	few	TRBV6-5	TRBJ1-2	TGTGCCAGTGGGGATTCGGACAAGCCAGGATCTGGCTACACCTTC	CASGDSDKPGSGYTF
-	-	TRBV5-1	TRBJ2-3	TGCGCCAGCAGCTTGGGAGTAATTCGGCAGGGAAGGGGAGATACGCAGTATTTT	CASSLGVIRQGRGDTQYF
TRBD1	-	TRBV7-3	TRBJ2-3	TGTGCCAGCAGTCCAGGGGGCGCGAACACAGATACGCAGTATTTT	CASSPGGANTDTQYF
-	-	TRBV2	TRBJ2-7	TGTGCCAGCAGTCGCGACTCCCTCACCTCCTACGAGCAGTACTTC	CASSRDSLTSYEQYF